This T cell receptor (beta chain) came from a study of cytomegalovirus exposure and HLA in healthy donors. Study observations and caveats: Later work found that TCR association rates differed between HLA loci; DRB1 had the most and HLA-C the fewest. With high specificity and sensitivity, the classifier reportedly diagnosed cytomegalovirus status.

A multiplex PCR was run with 60 Vbeta primers and 13 Jbeta primers. Data came from immunoSEQ multiplex PCR; TCRdb stores just in-frame clones and leaves some out. The sample has over 150,000 clones; about four fifths are singletons. The germline CDR1 and CDR2 sequences are SQVTM and ANQGSEA. The V segment lost 6 bases and the J segment 5 bases; nucleotides outside the gene matches: 6. The CDR3 covers 13 residues. On this clone itself: Its antigen is undetermined.

This sequence was found in a man aged 18 to 29 in good health and CMV-seronegative. The J gene is TRBJ2-7, the V gene TRBV29-1; 11 bases align to TRBD1. Input material: PBMCs. The CDR3 nucleotides read TGCAGCGTGAGGACAGGGGGCCTCCACGAGCAGTACTTC. As protein: CSVRTGGLHEQYF.